These T cell receptor beta chains were read from a single sample in a study of T-cell reconstitution after alpha-beta-depleted transplantation in children. Each CDR3 protein is one row after TCRdb ran MiXCR on the PCR reads. The sample consists of nearly 350,000 distinct CDR3 sequences, 15% to 20% of them appearing once. The source was PBMCs, mostly from graft donor cells, collected 360 days after TCRalphabeta/CD19-depleted stem cell transplant. The receptors here all came from a male patient under 10 years old who had a stem cell transplant for acute lymphoblastic leukemia, so the T cells may come from the graft donor. CDR3s include the opening cysteine and the closing phenylalanine or tryptophan. Each record gives: V gene, D gene, clone size, J gene, CDR3 protein, CDR3 DNA. D genes are given only for firm matches. For some rows the clone size is stated as once, few or many, or as a class when expanded; others skip it.

TRBV6-5	TRBD1	few	TRBJ2-7	CASSWGTGAREQYF	TGTGCCAGCAGTTGGGGGACAGGGGCTAGGGAGCAGTACTTC
TRBV20-1	TRBD2	.	TRBJ2-1	CSALILGGSGQFF	TGCAGTGCTCTGATCTTAGGCGGGAGCGGGCAGTTCTTC
TRBV29-1	TRBD1	few	TRBJ1-4	CSVGGTGGEKLFF	TGCAGCGTTGGTGGGACAGGGGGGGAAAAACTGTTTTTT
TRBV4-2	TRBD2	.	TRBJ2-7	CASSQGEGSLWGEQYF	TGTGCCAGCAGCCAAGGGGAGGGGTCGCTTTGGGGCGAGCAGTACTTC
TRBV5-1	TRBD1	many	TRBJ2-7	CASSLRTGGLIEQYF	TGCGCCAGCAGCTTGCGGACAGGGGGCTTGATCGAGCAGTACTTC
TRBV27	TRBD2	.	TRBJ2-1	CASSLRLADYNEQFF	TGTGCCAGCAGTTTACGACTAGCGGACTACAATGAGCAGTTCTTC
TRBV5-6	.	.	TRBJ1-3	CASSLRGGGNTIYF	TGTGCCAGCAGCTTGAGGGGAGGTGGAAACACCATATATTTT
TRBV4-2	.	many	TRBJ2-1	CASSQVLSSYNEQFF	TGTGCCAGCAGCCAAGTCCTGAGCTCCTACAATGAGCAGTTCTTC
TRBV20-1	.	.	TRBJ2-7	CSASLGAEQVRYF	TGCAGTGCTAGTTTGGGTGCCGAGCAAGTACGGTACTTC
TRBV7-8	.	.	TRBJ2-1	CASSRLVLFYNEQFF	TGTGCCAGCAGCCGACTAGTCCTGTTTTACAATGAGCAGTTCTTC
TRBV24-1	TRBD2	.	TRBJ2-1	CATSDFPASGNNEQFF	TGTGCCACCAGTGATTTTCCGGCTAGCGGTAACAATGAGCAGTTCTTC
TRBV7-9	.	once	TRBJ1-3	CASSPRPGLSGNTIYF	TGTGCCAGCAGCCCCCGACCGGGACTCTCTGGAAACACCATATATTTT
TRBV20-1	.	.	TRBJ2-1	CSATSSYNEQFF	TGCAGTGCTACCAGCTCCTACAATGAGCAGTTCTTC
TRBV10-3	.	.	TRBJ2-5	CAISGVPGDRETQYF	TGTGCCATCAGTGGGGTCCCAGGGGATAGGGAGACCCAGTACTTC
TRBV20-1	.	few	TRBJ2-4	CSAETRRLKNIQYF	TGCAGTGCTGAAACCAGGCGGCTTAAAAACATTCAGTACTTC
TRBV9	.	.	TRBJ2-1	CASSVFRGSNEQFF	TGTGCCAGCAGCGTTTTCCGGGGGAGCAATGAGCAGTTCTTC
TRBV28	.	.	TRBJ2-3	CASSLVGGPGTQYF	TGTGCCAGCAGTTTGGTAGGCGGCCCCGGTACGCAGTATTTT
TRBV12-3/TRBV12-4	.	many	TRBJ2-7	CASSLLGLFEWRRRSYEQYF	TGTGCCAGCAGTTTGTTGGGGCTTTTTGAGTGGCGTCGGAGATCCTACGAGCAGTACTTC
TRBV5-1	.	many	TRBJ2-6	CASSLTVSGANVLTF	TGCGCCAGCAGCCTGACAGTCTCTGGGGCCAACGTCCTGACTTTC
TRBV4-1	TRBD2	few	TRBJ2-5	CASSQDRIAGGSGPQYF	TGCGCCAGCAGCCAAGATAGGATAGCGGGAGGATCAGGGCCCCAGTACTTC
TRBV4-1	TRBD2	few	TRBJ2-5	CASSQDLALAGETQYF	TGCGCCAGCAGCCAAGATCTCGCACTAGCGGGAGAGACCCAGTACTTC
TRBV10-3	TRBD1	.	TRBJ2-7	CAISLMDRETDEQYF	TGTGCCATCAGCCTTATGGACAGGGAGACGGACGAGCAGTACTTC
TRBV12-3/TRBV12-4	TRBD2	few	TRBJ2-3	CASSLAVAGVGTDTQYF	TGTGCCAGCAGTTTAGCGGTGGCGGGAGTGGGCACAGATACGCAGTATTTT
TRBV7-8	TRBD1	.	TRBJ2-3	CASRTWTGPPDTQYF	TGTGCCAGCAGAACGTGGACAGGGCCCCCAGATACGCAGTATTTT
TRBV27	.	few	TRBJ1-5	CASSLNGFSNQPQHF	TGTGCCAGCAGTTTAAATGGGTTTAGCAATCAGCCCCAGCATTTT
TRBV5-6	.	many	TRBJ2-2	CASSLNPGGELFF	TGTGCCAGCAGCCTGAATCCCGGCGGGGAGCTGTTTTTT
TRBV30	.	.	TRBJ2-3	CAWSGGSNTDTQYF	TGTGCCTGGAGTGGCGGTAGTAACACAGATACGCAGTATTTT
TRBV4-3	.	.	TRBJ2-3	CASSRGHTDTQYF	TGCGCCAGCAGCCGGGGACACACAGATACGCAGTATTTT
TRBV12-3/TRBV12-4	.	many	TRBJ2-3	CASSLPGMAPTQYF	TGTGCCAGCAGTTTACCGGGGATGGCTCCTACGCAGTATTTT
TRBV20-1	TRBD2	many	TRBJ2-1	CSSPLAGEGAVEQFF	TGCAGTTCCCCGCTAGCGGGAGAAGGGGCTGTTGAGCAGTTCTTC
TRBV20-1	.	few	TRBJ1-2	CSARWDWGGYTF	TGCAGTGCTCGTTGGGATTGGGGTGGCTACACCTTC
TRBV10-2	TRBD2	.	TRBJ2-7	CASSGPGLAGHYEQYF	TGCGCCAGCAGCGGTCCGGGACTAGCGGGACACTACGAGCAGTACTTC
TRBV20-1	.	many	TRBJ1-6	CSAIGGGSSYNSPLHF	TGCAGTGCTATTGGTGGGGGGAGCTCCTATAATTCACCCCTCCACTTT
TRBV9	.	.	TRBJ2-1	CASNPTHANEQFF	TGTGCCAGCAACCCTACTCATGCCAATGAGCAGTTCTTC
TRBV19	.	.	TRBJ2-3	CASSIDLDSDYLLQDTQYF	TGTGCCAGTAGTATAGATTTAGATTCGGACTACCTACTCCAGGATACGCAGTATTTT
TRBV28	.	.	TRBJ2-7	CASSFGAGLKSYEQYF	TGTGCCAGCAGTTTCGGGGCGGGACTTAAGTCCTACGAGCAGTACTTC
TRBV29-1	TRBD2	few	TRBJ2-1	CSVGPGLAGGDEQFF	TGCAGCGTTGGCCCGGGACTAGCCGGCGGGGATGAGCAGTTCTTC
TRBV7-2	.	once	TRBJ2-1	CASSTGPLRYNEQFF	TGTGCCAGCAGCACAGGTCCCCTCCGCTACAATGAGCAGTTCTTC
TRBV20-1	TRBD1	few	TRBJ1-5	CSAIPGQGNQPQHF	TGCAGTGCTATTCCGGGACAGGGCAATCAGCCCCAGCATTTT
TRBV9	.	many	TRBJ2-1	CASSVTYNEQFF	TGTGCCAGCAGCGTAACGTACAATGAGCAGTTCTTC
TRBV5-1	.	.	TRBJ2-5	CASSLSFPAVETQYF	TGCGCCAGCAGCTTGAGCTTTCCGGCCGTGGAGACCCAGTACTTC
TRBV6-5	.	.	TRBJ2-1	CASSWNRDSKSISYNEQFF	TGTGCCAGCAGTTGGAACCGGGACTCTAAGTCGATCTCCTACAATGAGCAGTTCTTC